The next 2 T cell receptor beta chains were all read from a single sample in a study of blood T cell repertoires in COVID-19. Assay: immunoSEQ multiplex PCR; the TCRdb copy retains only in-frame clones and omits some. The table records under 450,000 clones, 75% to 90% of them present only once. The sequencing input was PBMCs or T cells enriched from blood (not recorded which). These receptors all come from a woman in her fifties or sixties who had recovered from COVID-19.

This chain uses TRBV9 with TRBJ1-1; D gene ambiguous. CDR3 length equals 13 residues. Germline CDR1 and CDR2: SGDLS and YYNGEE. Trimming removed 0 bases at V and 10 bases at J, with 13 bases between. The CDR3 loop reads CASSVGAFGGAFF. CDR3 nucleotide sequence: TGTGCCAGCAGCGTAGGAGCCTTCGGCGGAGCTTTCTTT.

The rearrangement links TRBV10-3 to TRBJ2-1; TRBD1 agrees at 9 bases. The CDR3 loop spans 14 amino acids. V shed 6 bases, J shed 7 bases, and the junction held 7 bases outside the gene matches. In germline, CDR1 is ENHRY, CDR2 SYGVKD. The CDR3 loop is CAISTSQGANEQFF. The CDR3 DNA follows: TGTGCCATCAGCACCTCACAGGGGGCAAATGAGCAGTTCTTC.